The clone carrying this TCR beta chain has at least ten counts. V dropped 9 bases and J dropped 0 bases, with 15 bases sitting between them. CDR3 size: 15 residues. The data belong to a study of human T cells and chemical hapten exposure. Time point denoted: patch test 3, about 24 weeks after DPC sensitization. Described treatment: therapeutic diphenylcyclopropenone sensitization with weekly scalp DPC. TCRdb fed the RACE reads into MiXCR, producing one record per CDR3 protein. The table lists 75,000 to 90,000 distinct CDR3 sequences, approximately 10% of them singletons. This TCR derives from a woman aged 50 to 60 with alopecia areata. Some clones in this sample may be carry-over from other donors' samples. The chain recombines TRBV12-3 or TRBV12-4 with TRBJ1-5; D is uncertain. This sample comprised whole blood, obtained in connection with sensitization to the hapten diphenylcyclopropenone (DPC). The CDR3 loop reads CASRGGFGSNQPQHF. In DNA, the CDR3 is TGTGCCAGTCGGGGAGGGTTCGGTAGCAATCAGCCCCAGCATTTT.